This passage covers 10 T cell receptor beta chains from one sample sequenced in a study of CD8 T cells in Susac syndrome. Random hexamers were used to reverse transcribe roughly 0.5 to 1 ug of RNA. TCRdb processed the immunoSEQ multiplex PCR reads anew with MiXCR; each CDR3 protein has one entry. The sample consists of some 260,000 distinct CDR3 sequences, about 93% of them appearing once. The sample consisted of CD4+ T cells from PBMCs. All receptors derive from a human donor with multiple sclerosis.

The V and J genes are TRBV4-1 and TRBJ2-2; 7 bases are shared with TRBD2. The CDR3 has 17 amino acids. V lost 0 bases and J lost 0; bases outside the gene matches: 4. Germline assignment: CDR1 MGHRA and CDR2 YSYEKL. The CDR3 sequence: CASSQDRLAANTGELFF. The CDR3 nucleotides are TGCGCCAGCAGCCAAGACAGGCTAGCGGCGAACACCGGGGAGCTGTTTTTT.

This clonotype was detected only a few times. This chain links TRBV20-1 with TRBJ2-3, with a tentative D call TRBD2 (5 bases). Per germline, CDR1 DFQATT and CDR2 SNEGSKA (reference sequence). The CDR3 covers 13 residues. V was shortened by 1 base and J by 4 bases, with 9 bases between the two germline ends. CDR3 loop: CSARATRADTQYF. The CDR3 coding sequence is TGCAGTGCTAGAGCTACGAGGGCAGATACGCAGTATTTT.

This clonotype was observed once. The V gene is TRBV5-1, the J gene TRBJ2-2, with 7 nucleotides matching TRBD1. Germline trimming cut 0 bases from V and 0 bases from J; bases unmatched to any gene: 8. CDR1 SGHRS and CDR2 YFSETQ come from the germline V gene. The CDR3 spans 18 residues. CDR3 protein: CASSLGMTGNANTGELFF. The CDR3 DNA reads TGCGCCAGCAGCTTGGGGATGACAGGGAACGCGAACACCGGGGAGCTGTTTTTT.

This chain connects TRBV6-1 to TRBJ2-3; 8 bases match TRBD2. V was pared by 7 bases and J by 5 bases, with 8 bases of the junction left unmatched. Per the germline V gene, CDR1 is MNHNS and CDR2 is SASEGT. This CDR3 spans 14 amino acids. CDR3 residues: CASTPFAGGDTQYF. DNA of the CDR3: TGTGCCAGCACTCCCTTTGCGGGGGGAGATACGCAGTATTTT.

The J gene is TRBJ1-2, the V gene TRBV20-1, with no clear D. Germline assignment: CDR1 DFQATT and CDR2 SNEGSKA (reference sequence). Trimming shortened V by 6 bases and J by 3 bases, and 11 bases separated the two germline ends. CDR3 length: 12 residues. CDR3 amino acids: CSATDRYYGYTF. The CDR3 coding sequence is TGCAGTGCCACGGACCGATACTATGGCTACACCTTC.

The chain's CDR3 is CASTTPQVGEKLFF. The CDR3 DNA sequence: TGTGCCAGCACCACCCCTCAAGTGGGTGAAAAACTGTTTTTT. The J gene is TRBJ1-4, the V gene TRBV2; D is unclear. There are 14 residues in the CDR3. The V gene's germline CDR1 is SNHLY and CDR2 FYNNEI. V lost 7 bases and J lost 7, with 16 bases in between.

V is TRBV3-1 and J is TRBJ2-2; 8 nucleotides align to TRBD2. The CDR3 runs 17 residues. Germline V gene data show CDR1 as LGHDT and CDR2 as YNNKEL (reference sequence). With V trimmed by 4 bases and J by 2 bases, 9 bases remained unmatched. The DNA for the CDR3 is TGTGCCAGCAGCCCACTCTCCGGGGGGGCCAACACCGGGGAGCTGTTTTTT. Encoded protein: CASSPLSGGANTGELFF.

The rearrangement uses TRBV25-1 and TRBJ1-5; D gene unclear. This CDR3 region has 14 residues. Between the trimmed V and J ends, which lost 1 base and 7 bases, there was a span of 11 bases. Germline-derived CDR1 and CDR2 are MGHDK and SYGVNS. In DNA, the CDR3 is TGTGCCAGCAGTGAATTAGAGGCTGGACAGCCCCAGCATTTT. Amino acids: CASSELEAGQPQHF.

The chain couples TRBV5-1 to TRBJ2-5; D is uncertain. V lost 0 bases to trimming and J lost 2 bases, with 14 bases between them. This CDR3 is 16 amino acids long. Germline-derived CDR1 and CDR2 are SGHRS and YFSETQ. Here the CDR3 DNA reads TGCGCCAGCAGCTTGGGCTCCCTCAACCCTCAAGAGACCCAGTACTTC. Protein sequence: CASSLGSLNPQETQYF.

V gene TRBV2 combines with J gene TRBJ1-3; D ambiguous. Trimming removed 2 bases from V and 0 bases from J, with 5 bases in between. Germline V gene sequence: CDR1 SNHLY, CDR2 FYNNEI. This CDR3 has 14 residues. The CDR3 DNA sequence: TGTGCCAGCAGTGAATTAGGCTCTGGAAACACCATATATTTT. It codes for CASSELGSGNTIYF.